This T cell receptor (beta chain) was captured by sequencing in a study of cytotoxic CD8 clonotypes in ibrutinib-treated CLL. Overall study context: After median around 70 months, roughly 15 stayed in remission, around twelve progressed; responses roughly 25 partial, 2 complete. It was after a median about twelve months of treatment, range 6 to 36, that response samples were taken. Broader study findings: Before falling back toward baseline at progression, clonality had risen at the time of ibrutinib response. Patients showed higher baseline clonality than age-matched healthy donors, and it tracked circulating CD8+ T-cell counts.

The J segment lost 6 bases and the V segment lost 4 bases, leaving 5 bases of the junction unmatched. The CDR3 is 13 residues long. Germline lookup yields CDR1 MNHEY and CDR2 SVGAGI. TCRdb's table, derived via immunoSEQ multiplex PCR, lists solely in-frame clones and lacks some. The data contain roughly 250,000 clones, roughly 70% of them seen just once; the ten biggest clones take up roughly 15%. A note on this clone: The antigen is undetermined.

The input for sequencing was PBMCs, taken after 24 months of ibrutinib treatment. The chain links TRBV6-5 to TRBJ1-2, with 7 bases that match TRBD1. This sequence originates from a human donor with chronic lymphocytic leukemia. CDR3 region: CASSWGQQNGYTF. CDR3 nucleotides: TGTGCCAGCAGTTGGGGACAGCAGAATGGCTACACCTTC.